The 16 T cell receptor beta chains reported below all come from one sample, sequenced in a study of T-cell reconstitution after alpha-beta-depleted transplantation in children. Using unique molecular identifiers, the investigators prepared the TCRbeta library. TCRdb itself ran the PCR reads through MiXCR, one entry per CDR3 protein. The repertoire holds approximately 590,000 distinct CDR3 sequences, more than 9% seen once, with roughly 4% in the top ten. Specimen: PBMCs from the stem cell graft donor, collected from the stem cell graft. The receptors originated from a human donor who donated a stem cell graft to a child with acute myeloid leukemia.

This clonotype was detected many times. The chain joins TRBV6-5 to TRBJ2-2, with TRBD2 as a possible D gene (6 bases). This CDR3 contains 15 residues. Looked up from germline, CDR1 is MNHEY and CDR2 is SVGAGI. V lost 6 bases and J 6 bases, leaving 17 bases between the germline ends. In DNA, the CDR3 is TGTGCCAGCAGGAGGGGTGGAGTAGCGGCCGGGGAGCTGTTTTTT. Translation gives CASRRGGVAAGELFF.

The J gene is TRBJ2-7, the V gene TRBV6-2 or TRBV6-3; D remains unclear. Trimming pared 7 bases from V and 2 bases from J, leaving 12 bases between. Germline values: CDR1 MNHEY, CDR2 SVGEGT. The CDR3 contains 13 residues. The CDR3 DNA reads as TGTGCCAGCAAAAACAACGCCGCCTACGAGCAGTACTTC. Protein sequence: CASKNNAAYEQYF.

This clonotype was counted ten times or more. The CDR3 coding sequence is TGCAGTGCCCAAATCGGGCTGAACACTGAAGCTTTCTTT. Translation gives CSAQIGLNTEAFF. The chain is built from TRBV20-1 and TRBJ1-1; D ambiguous. The V gene lost 6 bases and the J gene lost 0 bases, with 11 bases spanning the gap. The CDR3 length is 13 residues. The germline V gene has CDR1 DFQATT and CDR2 SNEGSKA (reference sequence).

This clonotype was counted only a few times. This rearrangement joins TRBV27 to TRBJ1-6, with D perhaps matching TRBD1 (5 bases). The CDR3 spans 13 residues. The V gene lost 4 bases and the J gene lost 9 bases, with 10 bases spanning the gap. Looked up from germline, CDR1 is MNHEY and CDR2 is SMNVEV (reference sequence). For the CDR3, the DNA is TGTGCCAGCAGTTCATCAGGGATTTCACCCCTCCACTTT. Translation gives CASSSSGISPLHF.

The chain uses TRBV6-1 and TRBJ1-5; D may be TRBD1 (5 bases). The CDR3 runs to 17 residues. Trimming removed 4 bases from V and 4 bases from J, with 20 bases in between. Germline V gives CDR1 MNHNS, CDR2 SASEGT. The CDR3 spells CASSGILGTTQNQPQHF. In nucleotides, the CDR3 is TGTGCCAGCAGTGGAATTCTTGGGACGACCCAAAATCAGCCCCAGCATTTT.

This clonotype was detected a few times. The genes are TRBV10-3 and TRBJ2-5; 10 bases line up with TRBD1. CDR3 length: 13 residues. Looked up from germline, CDR1 is ENHRY and CDR2 is SYGVKD. Losses at the gene ends were 7 bases for V and 7 bases for J; bases not matched to a gene: 6. The CDR3 DNA sequence: TGTGCCATCACCCCGGGACAGGGGTTGACCCAGTACTTC. Its protein is CAITPGQGLTQYF.

The chain joins TRBV7-2 to TRBJ2-1; 7 bases fit TRBD2. Germline CDR1 is SGHTA and CDR2 is FQGNSA. CDR3 size: 14 residues. J gave up 8 bases and V 5 bases, and 9 bases lay outside the gene matches. CDR3 coding DNA: TGTGCCAGCAGCCAAAGAAGGACTAGGGATGAGCAGTTCTTC. Protein product: CASSQRRTRDEQFF.

This clonotype was observed at least ten times. The V call is TRBV5-1, the J call TRBJ2-2; D may correspond to TRBD1 or TRBD2 (5 bases each). The CDR3 is 15 amino acids. Germline V gene data show CDR1 as SGHRS and CDR2 as YFSETQ. The V end was cut by 4 bases, the J end by 8 bases, with 18 bases between. This CDR3 is CASSLRDPGQGELFF. The CDR3 DNA follows: TGCGCCAGCAGCCTCCGGGACCCCGGGCAGGGGGAGCTGTTTTTT.

This clonotype was detected only a few times. Sequence at one end of the junction differs from germline and may be a read error. The chain combines TRBV29-1 with TRBJ2-5; 8 nucleotides agree with TRBD1. The germline gives CDR1 SQVTM, CDR2 ANQGSEA. This CDR3 has 12 residues. Here the CDR3 DNA reads TGCAGCGCTGAAAACAGGGGGGAGACCCAGTACTTC. Translation: CSAENRGETQYF.

This clonotype was observed a few times. The V and J genes are TRBV9 and TRBJ2-1; perhaps TRBD2 as D (6 bases). The CDR3 contains 18 residues. The V gene lost 0 bases and the J gene lost 2 bases, with 18 bases spanning the gap. Per the germline V gene, CDR1 is SGDLS and CDR2 is YYNGEE. CDR3 amino acids: CASSVVPGAFSPYNEQFF. CDR3 in DNA: TGTGCCAGCAGCGTAGTTCCGGGAGCATTCTCTCCCTACAATGAGCAGTTCTTC. The full variable domain, with the rest looked up from reference TRBV9 and TRBJ2-1, is DSGVTQTPKHLITATGQRVTLRCSPRSGDLSVYWYQQSLDQGLQFLIQYYNGEERAKGNILERFSAQQFPDLHSELNLSSLELGDSALYFCASSVVPGAFSPYNEQFFGPGTRLTVL.

This clonotype turned up a few times. V gene TRBV6-2 or TRBV6-3 combines with J gene TRBJ1-1; D is uncertain. V lost 5 bases and J lost 1, with 14 bases in between. Germline CDR1 and CDR2: MNHEY and SVGEGT. This CDR3 is 15 amino acids long. The CDR3 reads CASSNRSPPNTEAFF. As DNA, the CDR3 is TGTGCCAGCAGTAACCGCTCCCCACCGAACACTGAAGCTTTCTTT.

At least ten counts were recorded for this clonotype. The chain joins TRBV5-1 to TRBJ1-3, with a possible D match to TRBD1 (6 bases). Trimming shortened V by 4 bases and J by 4 bases, and 12 bases separated the two germline ends. Germline CDR1 reads SGHRS; CDR2 reads YFSETQ. The CDR3 contains 14 residues. The CDR3 region is CASSEDSRGNTIYF. The CDR3 DNA follows: TGCGCCAGCAGCGAGGACAGCCGAGGAAACACCATATATTTT.

This clonotype was seen a few times. V and J are TRBV20-1 and TRBJ2-4; D gene unclear. Between the trimmed V and J ends, which lost 5 bases and 0 bases, there was a span of 14 bases. In germline, CDR1 is DFQATT, CDR2 SNEGSKA (reference sequence). The CDR3 totals 15 residues. CDR3 amino acids: CSARGPVVAKNIQYF. The CDR3 DNA reads as TGCAGTGCTCGCGGCCCAGTCGTAGCCAAAAACATTCAGTACTTC.

This clonotype showed up many times. This chain joins TRBV5-1 and TRBJ1-1; TRBD1 is a possible D gene (5 bases). CDR1 SGHRS and CDR2 YFSETQ come from the germline V gene. This CDR3 has 15 amino acids. The ends were cut back, 0 bases at V and 3 bases at J, with 12 bases in the middle. The CDR3 sequence: CASSLALRGDTEAFF. CDR3 DNA sequence: TGCGCCAGCAGCTTGGCCTTGAGGGGCGACACTGAAGCTTTCTTT. Together with reference TRBV5-1 and TRBJ1-1, the CDR3 gives the full variable domain: KAGVTQTPRYLIKTRGQQVTLSCSPISGHRSVSWYQQTPGQGLQFLFEYFSETQRNKGNFPGRFSGRQFSNSRSEMNVSTLELGDSALYLCASSLALRGDTEAFFGQGTRLTVV.

This clonotype occurred many times. The chain joins TRBV25-1 to TRBJ2-3; D is ambiguous. Germline V lookup: CDR1 MGHDK, CDR2 SYGVNS. The CDR3 contains 13 residues. The germline V and J ends were trimmed by 4 bases and 1 base, with 6 bases remaining between them. The CDR3 reads CASSVIGTDTQYF. For the CDR3, the DNA is TGTGCCAGCAGTGTTATTGGCACAGATACGCAGTATTTT. Based on the CDR3 plus reference TRBV25-1 and TRBJ2-3, the full variable domain is EADIYQTPRYLVIGTGKKITLECSQTMGHDKMYWYQQDPGMELHLIHYSYGVNSTEKGDLSSESTVSRIRTEHFPLTLESARPSHTSQYLCASSVIGTDTQYFGPGTRLTVL.

This rearrangement joins TRBV20-1 to TRBJ2-3; tentative D call: TRBD2 (6 bases). This CDR3 is 17 amino acids long. Trimming stripped 0 bases from V and 2 bases from J, with 18 bases between. Germline CDR1 DFQATT, CDR2 SNEGSKA (reference sequence). The chain's CDR3 is CSARDQGGSGNTDTQYF. CDR3 nucleotide sequence: TGCAGTGCTAGAGATCAGGGAGGCAGCGGTAACACAGATACGCAGTATTTT.